This is a list of T cell receptor beta chains from one sample in a study of early T cells in non-severe SARS-CoV-2 infection. MiXCR, applied by TCRdb to the 5' RACE reads, yields one record per CDR3 protein. The data contain over 55,000 distinct CDR3 sequences, roughly a tenth of them singletons. Sequenced sample: whole blood. These receptors originate from an adult who was a healthcare worker with PCR-confirmed SARS-CoV-2 infection or an uninfected control (not recorded which). CDR3s include the opening cysteine and the closing phenylalanine or tryptophan. The D gene is left open where the match is weak. Only part of the rows carry a size: once, few, many, or a class if the clone is expanded.

abundance,d_gene,j_gene,v_gene,CDR3nt,CDR3aa
-,TRBD1,TRBJ1-6,TRBV3-1,TGTGCCAGCAGCCTGAGAAGAACAGGACAGGGGTGGAATTCACCCCTCCACTTT,CASSLRRTGQGWNSPLHF
-,-,TRBJ1-4,TRBV2,TGTGCCAGCAGTGTCCAGGGGCATAATGAAAAACTGTTTTTT,CASSVQGHNEKLFF
once,TRBD1,TRBJ1-3,TRBV6-6,TGTGCCAGCATCGGGACAGGGTGGGAAAACACCATATATTTT,CASIGTGWENTIYF
-,TRBD1,TRBJ2-2,TRBV6-2/TRBV6-3,TGTGCCAGCAGTTTCCGGGACAGGGCCTCCGCCGGGGAGCTGTTTTTT,CASSFRDRASAGELFF
-,TRBD2,TRBJ2-3,TRBV7-3,TGTGCCAGCAGCCTGGCCGGGGGGATGAGCACAGATACGCAGTATTTT,CASSLAGGMSTDTQYF
many,-,TRBJ2-2,TRBV5-5,TGTGCCAGCAGCTTTCCAGACACCGGGGAGCTGTTTTTT,CASSFPDTGELFF
-,-,TRBJ1-1,TRBV12-3/TRBV12-4,TGTGCCAGCACACCCTGGGGGAGGGGAGCTTTCTTT,CASTPWGRGAFF
many,TRBD2,TRBJ2-1,TRBV20-1,TGCAGTGCGGAACCTAGCGGGGGGGCCTCCTACAATGAGCAGTTCTTC,CSAEPSGGASYNEQFF
few,TRBD1,TRBJ1-1,TRBV6-1,TGTGCCAGCACCCTGGACAGGAGCACTGAAGCTTTCTTT,CASTLDRSTEAFF
-,TRBD1,TRBJ2-2,TRBV3-1,TGTGCCAGCAGGGGACAGGGGGCGCCCGGGGAGCTGTTTTTT,CASRGQGAPGELFF
-,-,TRBJ2-3,TRBV14,TGTGCCAGCAGCCAGGCGGCCGGGGCAGATACGCAGTATTTT,CASSQAAGADTQYF
many,-,TRBJ1-1,TRBV20-1,TGCAGTGCTACAAAAGGCGGACGAATGAACACTGAAGCTTTCTTT,CSATKGGRMNTEAFF
few,-,TRBJ2-3,TRBV2,TGTGCCAGCCGCCGGGACGGACCCGAGGATACGCAGTATTTT,CASRRDGPEDTQYF
few,TRBD1,TRBJ1-2,TRBV4-1,TGCGCCAGCAGCCAGGCGCGACAGGGATCCCATGGCTACACCTTC,CASSQARQGSHGYTF
-,TRBD1,TRBJ1-2,TRBV20-1,TGCAGTGCTAGGAGAGACAGGGTAGTAGGCTACACCTTC,CSARRDRVVGYTF
many,-,TRBJ1-5,TRBV4-1,TGCGCCAGCAGCCAAGTTAACAGCGATCAGCCCCAGCATTTT,CASSQVNSDQPQHF
many,-,TRBJ1-2,TRBV30,TGTGCCTGGACTTACACTCACTATGGCTACACCTTC,CAWTYTHYGYTF
many,-,TRBJ1-4,TRBV6-6,TGTGCCAGCAGTTCTAATGAAAAACTGTTTTTT,CASSSNEKLFF
few,-,TRBJ2-3,TRBV10-3,TGTGCCATTCAGGGGGGCCACGCAGATACGCAGTATTTT,CAIQGGHADTQYF
-,-,TRBJ2-5,TRBV29-1,TGCAGCGTTGTAAGGGCGTACCAAGAGACCCAGTACTTC,CSVVRAYQETQYF
-,-,TRBJ1-1,TRBV5-1,TGCGCCAGCAGCTTGGGGGTCCCAGGACAACTTGGGACTGAAGCTTTCTTT,CASSLGVPGQLGTEAFF
many,TRBD1,TRBJ1-6,TRBV5-1,TGCGCCAGCAGCTCGGGACAGGGTCGGAATTCACCCCTCCACTTT,CASSSGQGRNSPLHF
many,-,TRBJ1-2,TRBV14,TGTGCCAGCAGCCAAATTTCAGGGTCCAACTATGGCTACACCTTC,CASSQISGSNYGYTF
few,TRBD2,TRBJ2-1,TRBV20-1,TGCAGTGCTAGTCGAGGCGGGACTATATACAATGAGCAGTTCTTC,CSASRGGTIYNEQFF
few,TRBD1,TRBJ2-1,TRBV5-1,TGCGCCAGCAGAAGGGGGACAGACAATGAGCAGTTCTTC,CASRRGTDNEQFF
few,-,TRBJ2-3,TRBV7-6,TGTGCCAGCACCCCGACCCCGGCAGATACGCAGTATTTT,CASTPTPADTQYF
many,TRBD2,TRBJ2-1,TRBV7-9,TGTGCCAGCAGCAGGGGACTAGCGGAGGGGAATGAGCAGTTCTTC,CASSRGLAEGNEQFF
-,-,TRBJ1-1,TRBV7-2,TGTGTCAGCAGCTTAAATGCCGGGGATCGGTACACTGAAGCTTTCTTT,CVSSLNAGDRYTEAFF
many,TRBD1,TRBJ1-2,TRBV10-3,TGTGCCATCAGTATTGGACAGGGAGACTATGGCTACACCTTC,CAISIGQGDYGYTF
many,-,TRBJ1-2,TRBV5-5,TGTGCCAGCAGCTTGGCCGGAAGTACTAACTATGGCTACACCTTC,CASSLAGSTNYGYTF
-,TRBD1,TRBJ1-5,TRBV5-6,TGTGCCAGCAGATCCGGGACAGGCAATCAGCCCCAGCATTTT,CASRSGTGNQPQHF
few,TRBD2,TRBJ2-3,TRBV6-1,TGTGCCAGCAGTGAAGCAGGGAGGGTAATTGATACGCAGTATTTT,CASSEAGRVIDTQYF
few,-,TRBJ1-2,TRBV11-2,TGTGCCAGCAGCAGTGCGGGGGGAGGCGGCTACACCTTC,CASSSAGGGGYTF
-,TRBD1,TRBJ1-1,TRBV18,TGTGCCAGCTCACCAATAGGACAGGGCCAAACTAACACTGAAGCTTTCTTT,CASSPIGQGQTNTEAFF
-,TRBD2,TRBJ2-3,TRBV7-3,TGTGCCAGCAGTAAAAGCGGGGTTCACACAGATACGCAGTATTTT,CASSKSGVHTDTQYF